These 20 T cell receptor beta chains were all obtained from the same sample, sequenced in a study of patients and donors after allogeneic stem cell transplantation. Each CDR3 protein gets one entry after TCRdb re-called the RT-PCR reads with MiXCR. The sample carries about 24,000 distinct CDR3 sequences, around 30% recorded once. The specimen was blood, either unsorted or a sorted T cell fraction (not recorded which). These receptors were taken from a human donor who was either an allogeneic HSCT recipient or a stem cell or donor lymphocyte infusion donor (not recorded which). It is not recorded whose cells these are; they may come from a transplant donor.

The gene calls are TRBV7-3 and TRBJ2-3, with 7 bases matching TRBD2. CDR1 is SGHTA, CDR2 FQGTGA, per germline. J was trimmed by 3 bases and V by 5 bases; bases with no gene match: 11. This CDR3 has 16 amino acids. Here the CDR3 DNA reads TGTGCCAGCAGCCAACTAGCGTTGGGACTAACAGATACGCAGTATTTT. This codes for CASSQLALGLTDTQYF.

This clonotype was observed at least ten times. The chain is built from TRBV5-1 and TRBJ1-6; 9 positions agree with TRBD1. The germline CDR1 and CDR2 sequences are SGHRS and YFSETQ. CDR3 length: 15 residues. J was trimmed by 8 bases and V by 1 base; bases with no gene match: 4. CDR3 nucleotides: TGCGCCAGCAGCTTGACGGGACAGGGCGATTCACCCCTCCACTTT. Its protein is CASSLTGQGDSPLHF.

The rearrangement links TRBV10-3 to TRBJ2-5; 9 positions match TRBD2. Germline loops: CDR1 ENHRY, CDR2 SYGVKD. This CDR3 has 15 amino acids. The trim removed 4 bases at V and 4 bases at J, leaving 7 bases unmatched. CDR3 nucleotides: TGTGCCATCAGTGTCCGCGGGGGGGCCCCAGAGACCCAGTACTTC. The encoded protein is CAISVRGGAPETQYF.

This chain links TRBV4-3 with TRBJ1-1, with D perhaps matching TRBD1 (6 bases). V was clipped by 0 bases and J by 7 bases, with 9 bases between them. CDR3 length equals 13 residues. Germline CDR1 LGHNA, CDR2 YSLEER. In DNA, the CDR3 is TGCGCCAGCAGCCAAGAGACAGGTTTTGAAGCTTTCTTT. Translating gives CASSQETGFEAFF.

The gene calls are TRBV12-3 or TRBV12-4 and TRBJ1-6, with D maybe TRBD1 (5 bases). This CDR3 has 17 amino acids. V was cut by 3 bases and J by 9 bases, with 21 bases left in between. Here the CDR3 reads CASSFFRPPGLISPLHF. CDR3 DNA sequence: TGTGCCAGCAGTTTTTTCCGCCCCCCAGGGCTCATTTCACCCCTCCACTTT.

The J gene is TRBJ2-7, the V gene TRBV20-1; D gene uncertain. The ends were cut back, 1 base at V and 4 bases at J, with 11 bases in the middle. The germline CDR1 and CDR2 sequences are DFQATT and SNEGSKA (reference sequence). CDR3 size: 13 residues. CDR3 loop: CSARAEWGYEQYV. In DNA form, the CDR3 reads TGCAGTGCTAGAGCAGAATGGGGTTACGAGCAGTACGTC.

The chain recombines TRBV27 with TRBJ1-2; possible D gene TRBD1, 5 bases. Per germline, CDR1 MNHEY and CDR2 SMNVEV (reference sequence). V was shortened by 9 bases and J by 4 bases, with 9 bases between the two germline ends. This CDR3 has 11 residues. CDR3 DNA: TGTGCCAGAAGGGACGGCTATGGCTACACCTTC. Encoded protein: CARRDGYGYTF.

The gene calls are TRBV4-3 and TRBJ1-6; unclear D gene. This CDR3 is built from 16 residues. CDR1 and CDR2 (germline): LGHNA, YSLEER. V was pared by 0 bases and J by 2 bases, with 8 bases between. CDR3 region: CASSQDPGPYNSPLHF. In DNA, the CDR3 is TGCGCCAGCAGCCAAGATCCAGGCCCCTATAATTCACCCCTCCACTTT.

The V call is TRBV20-1, the J call TRBJ2-3; TRBD2 is a possible D gene (6 bases). Germline CDR1 DFQATT, CDR2 SNEGSKA (reference sequence). There are 15 residues in the CDR3. V was shortened by 0 bases and J by 1 base, with 11 bases between the two germline ends. This CDR3 reads CSARDSRGGTDTQYF. DNA for the CDR3: TGCAGTGCTAGAGATTCCCGCGGGGGCACAGATACGCAGTATTTT.

This clonotype was observed at least ten times. The chain links TRBV20-1 to TRBJ1-5; 7 bases map to TRBD1. The J segment lost 4 bases and the V segment lost 3 bases, leaving 9 bases of the junction unmatched. This CDR3 is built from 15 residues. CDR1 is DFQATT, CDR2 SNEGSKA, per germline (reference sequence). The CDR3 coding sequence is TGCAGTGCTAGTCCCCGGACAGGAGGAAATCAGCCCCAGCATTTT. Amino acids: CSASPRTGGNQPQHF.

This chain joins TRBV5-4 and TRBJ1-2, with D possibly TRBD1 on 6 matching bases. Germline values: CDR1 SGHNT, CDR2 YYREEE (reference sequence). The CDR3 loop spans 14 amino acids. Trimming removed 4 bases at V and 6 bases at J, with 16 bases between. CDR3 loop: CASSRRGAQDGYTF. The CDR3 DNA reads as TGTGCCAGCAGCCGTCGGGGGGCGCAGGATGGCTACACCTTC. The variable domain in full, completed from reference TRBV5-4 and TRBJ1-2, reads ETGVTQSPTHLIKTRGQQVTLRCSSQSGHNTVSWYQQALGQGPQFIFQYYREEENGRGNFPPRFSGLQFPNYSSELNVNALELDDSALYLCASSRRGAQDGYTFGSGTRLTVV.

The chain joins TRBV11-2 to TRBJ1-5, with D unclear. The germline V and J ends were trimmed by 5 bases and 6 bases, with 11 bases remaining between them. Germline assignment: CDR1 SGHAT and CDR2 FQNNGV. This CDR3 is 13 amino acids long. CDR3 sequence reads: CASSLAYTQPQHF. CDR3 bases: TGTGCCAGCAGCCTTGCTTATACTCAGCCCCAGCATTTT.

This clonotype was observed once. The rearrangement uses TRBV20-1 and TRBJ2-1; no reliable D call. Trimming pared 2 bases from V and 1 base from J, leaving 9 bases between. The length of the CDR3 is 14 residues. CDR1 DFQATT and CDR2 SNEGSKA come from the germline V gene (reference sequence). CDR3 nucleotide sequence: TGCAGTGCTAGAATGGGGTCGTCCTACAATGAGCAGTTCTTC. It encodes CSARMGSSYNEQFF.

The chain couples TRBV7-9 to TRBJ2-7; D is possibly TRBD1 (5 bases). The CDR3 loop spans 15 amino acids. The germline V gene encodes CDR1 SEHNR and CDR2 FQNEAQ (reference sequence). The V end was cut by 0 bases, the J end by 2 bases, with 11 bases between. CDR3 sequence (DNA): TGTGCCAGCAGCTTAGCCGGGCAGGGAACCTACGAGCAGTACTTC. Protein product: CASSLAGQGTYEQYF.

A few counts support this clonotype. The V and J genes are TRBV10-3 and TRBJ1-1; D gene uncertain. Germline V gene sequence: CDR1 ENHRY, CDR2 SYGVKD. Deletions cut 5 bases from V and 0 bases from J, with 1 base between. The length of the CDR3 is 11 residues. CDR3: CAISMNTEAFF. CDR3 coding DNA: TGTGCCATCAGTATGAACACTGAAGCTTTCTTT.

The count of this clonotype is one. V is TRBV6-6 and J is TRBJ1-5, with 7 bases identical to TRBD1. Germline CDR1 and CDR2: MNHNY and SVGAGI (reference sequence). CDR3 length: 15 amino acids. With 2 bases clipped from V and 9 bases from J, the junction kept 10 bases outside the gene matches. The CDR3 here is CASSYPQDRKGPQHF. The CDR3 DNA follows: TGTGCCAGCAGTTACCCTCAGGACAGGAAGGGGCCCCAGCATTTT.

This clonotype was seen ten or more times. J is TRBJ1-3 and V is TRBV15, with D maybe TRBD1 (6 bases). This CDR3 contains 14 residues. Germline values: CDR1 LNHNV, CDR2 YYDKDF (reference sequence). Trimming stripped 6 bases from V and 2 bases from J, with 11 bases between. Written as DNA, the CDR3 is TGTGCCACCAGTAAACAGGGTACTGGAAACACCATATATTTT. It encodes CATSKQGTGNTIYF.

This clonotype was counted only a few times. The V gene is TRBV30, the J gene TRBJ1-1, with a weak D call TRBD1 (5 bases). V was shortened by 3 bases and J by 2 bases, with 7 bases between the two germline ends. Germline lookup yields CDR1 GTSNPN and CDR2 SVGIG (reference sequence). This CDR3 contains 12 residues. Here the CDR3 reads CAWSGHNTEAFF. In nucleotides, the CDR3 is TGTGCCTGGAGCGGACACAACACTGAAGCTTTCTTT.

This clonotype was detected many times. The rearrangement links TRBV27 to TRBJ1-6; 7 bases are a match to TRBD1. The CDR3 consists of 15 residues. The V gene end was trimmed by 7 bases and the J gene end by 4 bases; junction bases not matched to a gene: 7. Germline CDR1 reads MNHEY; CDR2 reads SMNVEV (reference sequence). CDR3 DNA sequence: TGTGCCAGCAACGTACAGGGGATATATAATTCACCCCTCCACTTT. Its protein is CASNVQGIYNSPLHF.

The chain combines TRBV5-6 with TRBJ2-6, with D uncertain. Germline V gene data show CDR1 as SGHDT and CDR2 as YYEEEE. The CDR3 spans 16 residues. V lost 0 bases to trimming and J lost 8 bases, with 15 bases between them. DNA of the CDR3: TGTGCCAGCAGCTTGGTTAACAGACTCGTAACCAACGTCCTGACTTTC. This sequence encodes CASSLVNRLVTNVLTF.